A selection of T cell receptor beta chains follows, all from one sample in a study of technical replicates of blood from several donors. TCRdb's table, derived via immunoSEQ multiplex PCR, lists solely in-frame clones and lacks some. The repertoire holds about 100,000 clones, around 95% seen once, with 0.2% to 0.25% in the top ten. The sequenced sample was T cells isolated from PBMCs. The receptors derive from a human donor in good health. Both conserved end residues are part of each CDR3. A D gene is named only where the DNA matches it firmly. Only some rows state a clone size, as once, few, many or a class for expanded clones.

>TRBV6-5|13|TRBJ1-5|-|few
CASTTGLNQPQHF
TGTGCCAGCACGACGGGTCTTAATCAGCCCCAGCATTTT
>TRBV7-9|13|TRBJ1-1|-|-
CASSLNTNTEAFF
TGTGCCAGCAGCTTGAACACGAACACTGAAGCTTTCTTT
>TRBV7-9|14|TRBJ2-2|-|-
CASADRGKVGELFF
TGTGCCAGCGCGGATAGGGGGAAGGTCGGGGAGCTGTTTTTT
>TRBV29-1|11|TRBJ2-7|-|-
CSVARSYEQYF
TGCAGCGTTGCGAGGTCCTACGAGCAGTACTTC
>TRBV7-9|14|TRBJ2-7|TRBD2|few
CASSFSGGADEQYF
TGTGCCAGCAGTTTTAGCGGGGGGGCGGACGAGCAGTACTTC
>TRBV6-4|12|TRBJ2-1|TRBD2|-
CASSDSQRETFF
TGTGCCAGCAGTGACTCCCAGCGGGAGACGTTCTTC
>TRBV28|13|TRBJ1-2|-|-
CASSPAGPYGYTF
TGTGCCAGCAGTCCCGCAGGGCCGTATGGCTACACCTTC
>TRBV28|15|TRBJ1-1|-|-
CASSSLVPRDTEAFF
TGTGCCAGCAGTTCGCTAGTACCCCGGGACACTGAAGCTTTCTTT
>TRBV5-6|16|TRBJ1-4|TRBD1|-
CASSLDPGGSLEKLFF
TGTGCCAGCAGCTTGGACCCAGGGGGAAGTCTTGAAAAACTGTTTTTT
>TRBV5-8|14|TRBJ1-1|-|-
CASSLWALNTEAFF
TGTGCCAGCAGCTTATGGGCGCTAAACACTGAAGCTTTCTTT
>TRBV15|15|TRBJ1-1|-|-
CATSREGAGSTEAFF
TGTGCCACCAGCAGAGAGGGGGCAGGGAGCACTGAAGCTTTCTTT
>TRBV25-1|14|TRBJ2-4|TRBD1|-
CASSDRDRGNIQYF
TGTGCCAGCAGTGATAGGGACAGGGGAAACATTCAGTACTTC
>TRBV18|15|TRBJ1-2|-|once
CASLAPGTTGFGYTF
TGTGCCAGCCTGGCCCCTGGAACGACCGGGTTTGGCTACACCTTC
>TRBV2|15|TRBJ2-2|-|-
CASSFDRENTGELFF
TGTGCCAGCAGCTTTGACAGAGAGAACACCGGGGAGCTGTTTTTT
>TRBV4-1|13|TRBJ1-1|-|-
CASSPSRAGEAFF
TGCGCCAGCAGCCCAAGCAGGGCCGGCGAAGCTTTCTTT
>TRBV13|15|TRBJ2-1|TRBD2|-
CASSLGTSGKVEQFF
TGTGCCAGCAGCTTAGGGACTAGCGGGAAGGTTGAGCAGTTCTTC
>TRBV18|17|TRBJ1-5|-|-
CASSPLRLDRSNQPQHF
TGTGCCAGCTCACCACTACGGTTGGACAGATCGAATCAGCCCCAGCATTTT
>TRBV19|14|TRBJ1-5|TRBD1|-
CASRVRGSNQPQHF
TGTGCCAGTAGAGTCAGGGGGAGCAATCAGCCCCAGCATTTT
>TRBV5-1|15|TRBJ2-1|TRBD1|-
CASSSGQGDRNEQFF
TGCGCCAGCAGCTCCGGACAGGGCGACCGCAATGAGCAGTTCTTC
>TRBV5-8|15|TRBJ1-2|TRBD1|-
CASSLWGTGVDGYTF
TGTGCCAGCAGCTTGTGGGGGACAGGGGTTGATGGCTACACCTTC
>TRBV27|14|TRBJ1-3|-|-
CASSLSNSGNTIYF
TGTGCCAGCAGTTTATCCAACTCTGGAAACACCATATATTTT
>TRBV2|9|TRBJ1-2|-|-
CASSEPYTF
TGTGCCAGCAGTGAACCGTACACCTTC
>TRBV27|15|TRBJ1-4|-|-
CASTSLGATNEKLFF
TGTGCCAGCACCTCCCTGGGAGCAACTAATGAAAAACTGTTTTTT
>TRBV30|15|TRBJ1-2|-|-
CAWVWSRTGGRGYTF
TGTGCCTGGGTCTGGAGCCGGACGGGAGGGCGAGGCTACACCTTC
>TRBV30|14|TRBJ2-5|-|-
CAWDGTAGLETQYF
TGTGCCTGGGATGGGACCGCGGGGTTGGAGACCCAGTACTTC
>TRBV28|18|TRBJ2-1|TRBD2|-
CATERTSGRLRSYNEQFF
TGTGCCACAGAAAGGACTAGCGGGAGGTTAAGGTCCTACAATGAGCAGTTCTTC
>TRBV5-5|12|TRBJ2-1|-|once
CASSLLGDEQFF
TGTGCCAGCAGCTTGTTGGGCGATGAGCAGTTCTTC
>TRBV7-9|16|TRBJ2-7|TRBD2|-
CASSLGTSGSPYEQYF
TGTGCCAGCAGCTTAGGGACTAGCGGGAGCCCCTACGAGCAGTACTTC
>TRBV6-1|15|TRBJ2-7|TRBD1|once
CASSVTGSLSYEQYF
TGTGCCAGCAGTGTGACAGGGTCCCTCTCCTACGAGCAGTACTTC
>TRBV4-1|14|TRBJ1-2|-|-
CASSQPGSNYGYTF
TGCGCCAGCAGCCAACCGGGTTCTAACTATGGCTACACCTTC
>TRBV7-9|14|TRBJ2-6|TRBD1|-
CASSGQGGANVLTF
TGTGCCAGCAGCGGACAGGGAGGGGCCAACGTCCTGACTTTC
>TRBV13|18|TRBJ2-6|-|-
CASSSPLVSPPGANVLTF
TGTGCCAGCAGCTCACCCTTAGTATCGCCCCCCGGGGCCAACGTCCTGACTTTC
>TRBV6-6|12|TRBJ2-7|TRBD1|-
CASSQGVYEQYF
TGTGCCAGCAGCCAGGGGGTATACGAGCAGTACTTC
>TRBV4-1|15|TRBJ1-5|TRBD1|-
CASSHGQGVNQPQHF
TGCGCCAGCAGCCACGGACAGGGGGTCAATCAGCCCCAGCATTTT
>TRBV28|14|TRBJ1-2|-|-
CASSLGSGHYGYTF
TGTGCCAGCAGTTTAGGCTCTGGCCACTATGGCTACACCTTC
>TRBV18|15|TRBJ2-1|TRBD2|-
CASSPGGRAHNEQFF
TGTGCCAGCTCACCGGGCGGGAGAGCCCACAATGAGCAGTTCTTC
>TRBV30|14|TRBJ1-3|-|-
CAWTLQSSGNTIYF
TGTGCCTGGACCTTACAGAGCTCTGGAAACACCATATATTTT
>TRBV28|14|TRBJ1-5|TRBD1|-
CASSTGQGNQPQHF
TGTGCCAGCAGTACCGGACAGGGTAATCAGCCCCAGCATTTT
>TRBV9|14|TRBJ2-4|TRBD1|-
CASSVGAGGNIQYF
TGTGCCAGCAGCGTAGGTGCAGGGGGCAACATTCAGTACTTC
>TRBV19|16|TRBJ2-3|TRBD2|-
CASSTQREGAGDTQYF
TGTGCCAGTAGTACTCAGCGGGAGGGGGCGGGAGATACGCAGTATTTT
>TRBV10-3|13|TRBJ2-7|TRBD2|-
CAIGRTSGGEQYF
TGTGCCATCGGGAGGACTAGCGGTGGCGAGCAGTACTTC
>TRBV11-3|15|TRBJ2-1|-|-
CASSRPGKRVHEQFF
TGTGCCAGCAGCCGTCCGGGAAAGCGGGTCCATGAGCAGTTCTTC
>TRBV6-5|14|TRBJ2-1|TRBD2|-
CASSPGLVRNEQFF
TGTGCCAGCAGTCCTGGACTAGTTCGCAATGAGCAGTTCTTC
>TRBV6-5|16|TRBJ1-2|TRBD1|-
CASSYLLQGADYGYTF
TGTGCCAGCAGTTACCTCCTACAGGGGGCGGACTATGGCTACACCTTC
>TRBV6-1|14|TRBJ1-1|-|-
CASSDYSKNTEAFF
TGTGCCAGCAGTGATTACAGCAAGAACACTGAAGCTTTCTTT
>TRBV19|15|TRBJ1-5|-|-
CASGAAWYSNQPQHF
TGTGCCAGTGGGGCAGCCTGGTATAGCAATCAGCCCCAGCATTTT
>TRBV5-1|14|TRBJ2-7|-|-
CASSLLEGSYEQYF
TGCGCCAGCAGCTTGTTAGAGGGCTCCTACGAGCAGTACTTC
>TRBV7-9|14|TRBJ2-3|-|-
CASRRGIPTDTQYF
TGTGCCAGCAGACGGGGGATCCCCACAGATACGCAGTATTTT
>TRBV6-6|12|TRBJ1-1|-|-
CASSYSVAEAFF
TGTGCCAGCAGTTACTCGGTTGCGGAAGCTTTCTTT
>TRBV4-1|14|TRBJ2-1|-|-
CASTTFSENNEQFF
TGCGCCAGCACCACCTTTTCAGAAAACAATGAGCAGTTCTTC
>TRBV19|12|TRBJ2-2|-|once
CASSIYSGELFF
TGTGCCAGTAGTATTTATAGCGGGGAGCTGTTTTTT
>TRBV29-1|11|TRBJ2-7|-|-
CSVEDRYEQYF
TGCAGCGTTGAAGATCGTTACGAGCAGTACTTC
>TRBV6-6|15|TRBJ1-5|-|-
CASSYRPRVDQPQHF
TGTGCCAGCAGTTATCGACCGAGGGTTGATCAGCCCCAGCATTTT
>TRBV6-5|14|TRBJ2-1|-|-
CASSLGDPYNEQFF
TGTGCCAGCAGCCTCGGGGATCCCTACAATGAGCAGTTCTTC
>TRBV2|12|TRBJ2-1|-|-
CAAQDSYNEQFF
TGTGCAGCACAGGACAGCTACAATGAGCAGTTCTTC